One sample yielded the 9 T cell receptor beta chains listed below, sequenced in a study of OX40 agonist ivuxolimab in advanced cancers. Clones were sequenced by immunoSEQ multiplex PCR, and TCRdb holds only the in-frame ones, with some missing. This repertoire shows over 14,000 clones, around four fifths found once; its top ten account for under 35%. The material was CD4+ or CD8+ T cells sorted from blood, obtained in a trial of the OX40 agonist ivuxolimab. The receptors stem from an adult with an advanced solid tumor such as melanoma, head and neck, liver or kidney cancer.

The rearrangement links TRBV5-4 to TRBJ2-5; D assignment may be TRBD1 or TRBD2 (6 bases each). The CDR3 is made up of 14 amino acids. Germline V CDR1 and CDR2: SGHNT, YYREEE (reference sequence). V shed 3 bases and J shed 2 bases, with 11 bases lying between them. This CDR3 reads CASSYRGGQETQYF. As DNA, the CDR3 is TGTGCCAGCAGCTACAGAGGGGGGCAAGAGACCCAGTACTTC.

V usage is TRBV5-6 and J usage is TRBJ2-7, with 10 bases matching TRBD2. The CDR3 covers 15 residues. Germline CDR1 SGHDT, CDR2 YYEEEE. V lost 4 bases and J lost 3; bases outside the gene matches: 7. The CDR3 sequence: CASSPGLAMYYEQYF. As DNA, the CDR3 is TGTGCCAGCAGCCCGGGACTAGCGATGTACTACGAGCAGTACTTC.

This clone was seen more than once but under ten times. The chain links TRBV28 to TRBJ1-3; no reliable D call. The CDR3 has 15 residues. CDR1 is MDHEN and CDR2 is SYDVKM in the germline V gene. Trimming shortened V by 1 base and J by 0 bases, and 7 bases separated the two germline ends. CDR3 DNA sequence: TGTGCCAGCAGTTTATCCGGATACTCTGGAAACACCATATATTTT. It encodes CASSLSGYSGNTIYF.

V and J are TRBV18 and TRBJ2-5; D is perhaps TRBD2 (5 bases). The DNA end is more similar to TRBJ2-7, so the J call may be wrong. The CDR3 contains 16 residues. CDR1 is KGHSH, CDR2 LQKENI, per germline. CDR3 sequence reads: CASSNPRLRGSYEQYF. Here the CDR3 DNA reads TGTGCCAGCTCAAACCCTCGCTTAAGAGGGTCCTACGAGCAGTACTTC.

This chain joins TRBV18 and TRBJ2-5; TRBD2 aligns across 7 bases. Matching the DNA end better, TRBJ2-7 makes the J call doubtful. Germline V gene lookup returns CDR1 KGHSH and CDR2 LQKENI. The CDR3 has 15 residues. The CDR3 DNA follows: TGTGCCAGCTCACTGTATCGCGGGAGATCCCACGAGCAGTACTTC. Amino acid sequence: CASSLYRGRSHEQYF.

This clone was seen more than once but under ten times. The chain combines TRBV6-4 with TRBJ2-1, with TRBD2 identical over 7 bases. Germline loops: CDR1 MRHNA, CDR2 SNTAGT. The V gene end was trimmed by 4 bases and the J gene end by 0 bases; junction bases not matched to a gene: 0. The CDR3 is made up of 14 amino acids. In nucleotides, the CDR3 is TGTGCCAGCAGTGGCGGGAGCTCCTACAATGAGCAGTTCTTC. It codes for CASSGGSSYNEQFF.

The J gene is TRBJ2-3, the V gene TRBV7-9; the D is unclear. Trimming shortened V by 2 bases and J by 5 bases, and 5 bases separated the two germline ends. This CDR3 comprises 12 residues. Germline V CDR1 and CDR2: SEHNR, FQNEAQ (reference sequence). The CDR3 spells CASSLLGDTQYF. In DNA form, the CDR3 reads TGTGCCAGCAGCTTACTGGGAGATACGCAGTATTTT.

The chain is built from TRBV16 and TRBJ2-1; 15 bases are shared with TRBD2. CDR3 size: 18 residues. CDR1 and CDR2 from the germline V gene are KGHSY and FQNENV. The V gene end was trimmed by 2 bases and the J gene end by 8 bases; junction bases not matched to a gene: 10. The CDR3, as DNA: TGTGCCAGCAGCCAAGTCATTAGGACTAGCGGGAGGGGATATGAGCAGTTCTTC. Translated: CASSQVIRTSGRGYEQFF.

The rearrangement links TRBV7-6 to TRBJ2-6; D not resolved. CDR3 length equals 14 residues. V dropped 3 bases and J dropped 0 bases, with 3 bases sitting between them. Per germline, CDR1 SGHVS and CDR2 FNYEAQ. The CDR3 bases are TGTGCCAGCAGCTTGTCCTCTGGGGCCAACGTCCTGACTTTC. This encodes CASSLSSGANVLTF.